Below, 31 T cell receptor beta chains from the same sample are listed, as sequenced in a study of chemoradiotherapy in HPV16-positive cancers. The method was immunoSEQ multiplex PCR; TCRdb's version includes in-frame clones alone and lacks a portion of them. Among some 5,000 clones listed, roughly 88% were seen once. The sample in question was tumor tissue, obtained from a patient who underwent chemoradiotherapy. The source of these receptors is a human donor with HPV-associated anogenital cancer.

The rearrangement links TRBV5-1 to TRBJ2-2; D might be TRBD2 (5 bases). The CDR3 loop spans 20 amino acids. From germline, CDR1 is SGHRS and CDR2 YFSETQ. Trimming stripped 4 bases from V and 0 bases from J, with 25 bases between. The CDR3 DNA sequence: TGCGCCAGCAGCCCGGATTCTTTCGGGGATCTAAATTCGAACACCGGGGAGCTGTTTTTT. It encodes CASSPDSFGDLNSNTGELFF.

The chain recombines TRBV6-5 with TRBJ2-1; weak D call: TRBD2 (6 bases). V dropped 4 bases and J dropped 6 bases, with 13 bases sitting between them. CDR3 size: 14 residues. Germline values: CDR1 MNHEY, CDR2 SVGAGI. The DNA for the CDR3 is TGTGCCAGCAGTTTGGGGGGTGGGGGCAATGAGCAGTTCTTC. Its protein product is CASSLGGGGNEQFF.

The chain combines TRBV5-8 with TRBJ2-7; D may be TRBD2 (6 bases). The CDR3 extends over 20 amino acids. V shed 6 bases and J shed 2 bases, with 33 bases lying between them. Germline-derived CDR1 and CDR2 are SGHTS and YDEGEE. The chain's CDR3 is CASTMAGRGRPSMWTYEQYV. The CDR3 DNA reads TGTGCCAGCACCATGGCCGGGCGGGGAAGACCTTCGATGTGGACCTACGAGCAGTACGTC.

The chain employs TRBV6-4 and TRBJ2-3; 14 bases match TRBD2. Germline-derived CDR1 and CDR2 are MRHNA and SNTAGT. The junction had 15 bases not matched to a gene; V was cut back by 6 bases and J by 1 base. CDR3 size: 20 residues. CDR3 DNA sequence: TGTGCCAGCAGCCAATCACCGGGACTAGCGGGAGTTCTTGGCACAGATACGCAGTATTTT. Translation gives CASSQSPGLAGVLGTDTQYF.

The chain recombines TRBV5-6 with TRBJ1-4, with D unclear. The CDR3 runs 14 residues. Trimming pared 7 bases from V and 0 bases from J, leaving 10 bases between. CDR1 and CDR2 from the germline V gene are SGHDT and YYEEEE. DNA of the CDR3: TGTGCCAGCGGGTTAATTGCAACTAATGAAAAACTGTTTTTT. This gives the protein CASGLIATNEKLFF.

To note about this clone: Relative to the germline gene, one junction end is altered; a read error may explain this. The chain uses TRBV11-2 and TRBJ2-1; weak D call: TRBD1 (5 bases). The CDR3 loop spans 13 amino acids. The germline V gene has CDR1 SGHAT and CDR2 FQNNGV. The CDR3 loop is CASSLDVGRQTVF. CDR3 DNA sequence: TGTGCCAGCAGCTTAGATGTAGGCCGACAGACGGTCTTC.

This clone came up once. The CDR3 coding sequence is TGCGCCAGCGGACAGGACCAATACACTGAAGCTTTCTTT. Translating it yields CASGQDQYTEAFF. V usage is TRBV5-1 and J usage is TRBJ1-1; TRBD1 matches 7 bases. The CDR3 covers 13 residues. Trimming at V came to 7 bases and at J to 3 bases, leaving 6 bases not matched to a gene. Germline V gives CDR1 SGHRS, CDR2 YFSETQ. Using reference TRBV5-1 and TRBJ1-1 for the parts outside the CDR3, the full variable domain is KAGVTQTPRYLIKTRGQQVTLSCSPISGHRSVSWYQQTPGQGLQFLFEYFSETQRNKGNFPGRFSGRQFSNSRSEMNVSTLELGDSALYLCASGQDQYTEAFFGQGTRLTVV.

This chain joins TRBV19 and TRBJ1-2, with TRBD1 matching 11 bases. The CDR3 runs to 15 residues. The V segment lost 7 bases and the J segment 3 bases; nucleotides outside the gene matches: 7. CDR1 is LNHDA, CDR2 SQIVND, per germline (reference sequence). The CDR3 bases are TGTGCCAGTACCCCACGGGGACAGGGGGACTATGGCTACACCTTC. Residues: CASTPRGQGDYGYTF.

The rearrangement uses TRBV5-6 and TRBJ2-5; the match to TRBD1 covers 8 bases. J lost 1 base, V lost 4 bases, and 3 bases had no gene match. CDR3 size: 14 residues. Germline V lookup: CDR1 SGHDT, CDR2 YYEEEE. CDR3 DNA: TGTGCCAGCAGCCCAGGGGGCCTCCAAGAGACCCAGTACTTC. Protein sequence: CASSPGGLQETQYF.

The CDR3 protein is CASSLMTSSYNEQFF. In nucleotides, the CDR3 is TGCGCCAGCAGCCTCATGACAAGCTCCTACAATGAGCAGTTCTTC. The J gene is TRBJ2-1, the V gene TRBV5-1; D unclear. V lost 4 bases to trimming and J lost 0 bases, with 11 bases between them. This CDR3 is built from 15 residues. Germline CDR1 is SGHRS and CDR2 is YFSETQ.

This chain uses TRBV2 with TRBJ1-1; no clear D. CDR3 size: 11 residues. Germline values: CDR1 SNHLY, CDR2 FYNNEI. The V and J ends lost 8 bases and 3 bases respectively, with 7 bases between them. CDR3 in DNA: TGTGCCAGCGTTAGTCACACTGAAGCTTTCTTT. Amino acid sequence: CASVSHTEAFF.

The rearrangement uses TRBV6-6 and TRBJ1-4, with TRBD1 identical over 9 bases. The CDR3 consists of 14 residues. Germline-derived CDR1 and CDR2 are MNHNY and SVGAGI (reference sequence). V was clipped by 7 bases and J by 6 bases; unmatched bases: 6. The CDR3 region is CASTPGDRDEKLFF. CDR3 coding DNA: TGTGCCAGCACCCCAGGGGACAGGGATGAAAAACTGTTTTTT.

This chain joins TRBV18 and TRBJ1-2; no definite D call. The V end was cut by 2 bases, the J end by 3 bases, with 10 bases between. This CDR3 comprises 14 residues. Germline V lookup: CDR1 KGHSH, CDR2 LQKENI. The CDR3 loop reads CASSPDSEDYGYTF. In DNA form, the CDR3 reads TGTGCCAGCTCACCAGATTCGGAGGACTATGGCTACACCTTC.

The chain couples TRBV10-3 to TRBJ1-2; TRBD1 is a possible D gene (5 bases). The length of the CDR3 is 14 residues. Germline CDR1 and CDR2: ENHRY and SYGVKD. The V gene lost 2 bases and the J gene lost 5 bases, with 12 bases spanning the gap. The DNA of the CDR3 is TGTGCCATCAGTGAGGACAGCCCCCCTTATGGCTACACCTTC. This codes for CAISEDSPPYGYTF.

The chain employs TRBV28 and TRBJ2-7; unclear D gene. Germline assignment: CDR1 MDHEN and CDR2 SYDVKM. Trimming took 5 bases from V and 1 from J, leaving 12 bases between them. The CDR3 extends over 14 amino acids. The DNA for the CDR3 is TGTGCCAGCAGTCCCGCCGACGGATCCTACGAGCAGTACGTC. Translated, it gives CASSPADGSYEQYV.

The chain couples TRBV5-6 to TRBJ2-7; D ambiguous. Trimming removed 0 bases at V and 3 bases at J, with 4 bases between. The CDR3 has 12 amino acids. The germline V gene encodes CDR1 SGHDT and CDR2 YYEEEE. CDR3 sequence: CASSLGRYEQYF. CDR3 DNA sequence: TGTGCCAGCAGCTTGGGCCGCTACGAGCAGTACTTC.

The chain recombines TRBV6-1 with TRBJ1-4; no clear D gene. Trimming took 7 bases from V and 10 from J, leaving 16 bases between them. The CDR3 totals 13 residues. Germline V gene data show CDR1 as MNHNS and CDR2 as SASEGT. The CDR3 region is CASTGYRAGKLFF. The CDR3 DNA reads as TGTGCCAGCACAGGATACCGGGCCGGAAAACTGTTTTTT.

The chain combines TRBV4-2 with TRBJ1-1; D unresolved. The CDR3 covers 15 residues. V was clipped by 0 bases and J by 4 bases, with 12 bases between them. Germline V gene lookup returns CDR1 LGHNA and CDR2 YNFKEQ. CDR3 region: CASSQEGGRTTEAFF. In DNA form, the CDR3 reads TGTGCCAGCAGCCAAGAAGGCGGGAGGACCACTGAAGCTTTCTTT.

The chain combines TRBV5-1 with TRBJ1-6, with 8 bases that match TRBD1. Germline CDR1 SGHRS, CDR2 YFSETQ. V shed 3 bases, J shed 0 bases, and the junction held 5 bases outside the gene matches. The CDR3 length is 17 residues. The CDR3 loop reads CASSSGQGSSYNSPLHF. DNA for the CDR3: TGCGCCAGCAGCTCCGGACAGGGAAGCTCCTATAATTCACCCCTCCACTTT.

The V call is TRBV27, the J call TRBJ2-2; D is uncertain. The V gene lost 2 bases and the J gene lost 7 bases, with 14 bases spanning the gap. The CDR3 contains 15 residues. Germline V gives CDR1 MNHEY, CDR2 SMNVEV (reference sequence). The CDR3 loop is CASSLRRESHGELFF. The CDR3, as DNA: TGTGCCAGCAGTTTACGTCGAGAATCCCACGGGGAGCTGTTTTTT.

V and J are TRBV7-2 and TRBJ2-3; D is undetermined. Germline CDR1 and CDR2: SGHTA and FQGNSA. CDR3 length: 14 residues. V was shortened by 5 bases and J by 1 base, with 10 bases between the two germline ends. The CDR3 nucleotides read TGTGCCAGCAGCCCCGTTCGTGGCACAGATACGCAGTATTTT. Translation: CASSPVRGTDTQYF.

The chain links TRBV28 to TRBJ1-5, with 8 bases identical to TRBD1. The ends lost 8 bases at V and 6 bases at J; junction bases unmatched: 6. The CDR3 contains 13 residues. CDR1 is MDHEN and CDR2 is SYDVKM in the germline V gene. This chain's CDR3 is CASWTGIRQPQHF. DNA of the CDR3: TGTGCCAGCTGGACAGGGATACGTCAGCCCCAGCATTTT.

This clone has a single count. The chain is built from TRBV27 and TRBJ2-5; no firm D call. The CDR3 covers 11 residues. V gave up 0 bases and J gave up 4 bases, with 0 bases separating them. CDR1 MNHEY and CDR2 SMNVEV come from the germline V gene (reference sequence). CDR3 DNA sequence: TGTGCCAGCAGTTTATCAGAGACCCAGTACTTC. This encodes CASSLSETQYF.

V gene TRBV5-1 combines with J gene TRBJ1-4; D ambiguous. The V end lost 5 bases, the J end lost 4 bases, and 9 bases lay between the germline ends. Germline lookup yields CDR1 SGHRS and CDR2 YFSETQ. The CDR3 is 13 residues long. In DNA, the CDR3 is TGCGCCAGCAGAACGCACAGTAATGAAAAACTGTTTTTT. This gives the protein CASRTHSNEKLFF.

DNA of the CDR3: TGTGCCAGCAGCCAAGATCGGGACGGAGGGACTTCCTACGAGCAGTACTTC. Amino acid sequence: CASSQDRDGGTSYEQYF. The gene calls are TRBV4-2 and TRBJ2-7, with a possible D match to TRBD2 (6 bases). V lost 0 bases, J lost 1 base, and 16 bases lay in between. CDR3 length: 17 amino acids. Germline V CDR1 and CDR2: LGHNA, YNFKEQ.

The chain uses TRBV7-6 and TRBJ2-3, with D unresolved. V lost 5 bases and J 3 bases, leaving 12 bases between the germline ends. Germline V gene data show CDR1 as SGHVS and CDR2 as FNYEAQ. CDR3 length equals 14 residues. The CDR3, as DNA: TGTGCCAGCAGCCGAGCCGACTCAACAGATACGCAGTATTTT. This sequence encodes CASSRADSTDTQYF.

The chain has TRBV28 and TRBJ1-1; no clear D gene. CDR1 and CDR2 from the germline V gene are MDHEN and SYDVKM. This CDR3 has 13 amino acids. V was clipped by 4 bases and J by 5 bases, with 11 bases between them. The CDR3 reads CASSSLSLTEAFF. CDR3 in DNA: TGTGCCAGCAGTTCCCTCTCACTTACTGAAGCTTTCTTT.

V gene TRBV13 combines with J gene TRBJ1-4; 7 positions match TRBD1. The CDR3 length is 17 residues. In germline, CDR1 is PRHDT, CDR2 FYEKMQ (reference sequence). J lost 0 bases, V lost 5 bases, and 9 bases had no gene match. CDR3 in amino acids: CASSTRDSTSTNEKLFF. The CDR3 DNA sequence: TGTGCCAGCAGCACCCGGGACAGCACATCAACTAATGAAAAACTGTTTTTT.

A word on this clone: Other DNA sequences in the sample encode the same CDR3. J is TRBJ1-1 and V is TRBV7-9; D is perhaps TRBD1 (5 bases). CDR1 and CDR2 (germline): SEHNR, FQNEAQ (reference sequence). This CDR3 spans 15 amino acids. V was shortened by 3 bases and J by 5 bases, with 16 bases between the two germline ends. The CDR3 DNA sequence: TGTGCCAGCAGCTTCCAGTGGGTCGAGGGGACTGAAGCTTTCTTT. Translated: CASSFQWVEGTEAFF.

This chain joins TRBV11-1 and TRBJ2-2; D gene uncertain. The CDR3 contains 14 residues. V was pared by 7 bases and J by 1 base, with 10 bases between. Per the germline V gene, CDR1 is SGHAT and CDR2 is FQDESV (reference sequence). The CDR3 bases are TGTGCCAGCAAGGTCGAGCTGAACACCGGGGAGCTGTTTTTT. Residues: CASKVELNTGELFF.

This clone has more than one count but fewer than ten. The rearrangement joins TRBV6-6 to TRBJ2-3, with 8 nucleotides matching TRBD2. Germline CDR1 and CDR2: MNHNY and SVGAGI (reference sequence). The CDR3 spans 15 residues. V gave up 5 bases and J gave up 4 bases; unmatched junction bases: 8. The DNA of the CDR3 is TGTGCCAGCAGTAAACGGACTAGCCAGTCAGATACGCAGTATTTT. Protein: CASSKRTSQSDTQYF.